This TCR beta chain stems from a study of cytomegalovirus exposure and HLA in healthy donors. The PCR used 60 Vbeta and 13 Jbeta primers. The data were produced by immunoSEQ multiplex PCR, yet TCRdb's version contains in-frame clones alone and is incomplete. The sample yields roughly 100,000 clones, of which the top ten take up just under 3.5%. Study-level results: In all likelihood, a cluster of highly shared sequence variants was a sequencing artifact. It was assumed in the presence/absence analyses that sequencing depth was roughly uniform across donors.

Trimming pared 8 bases from V and 1 base from J, leaving 8 bases between. The germline V gene has CDR1 MDHEN and CDR2 SYDVKM. This CDR3 is 12 amino acids long. A remark on this clone: Its target is not known.

The material sequenced was PBMCs. This sequence was found in a woman under 40 in good health and CMV-seronegative. V is TRBV28 and J is TRBJ1-1, with unresolved D. The CDR3 DNA reads TGTGCCAGCCAGGTTTGGAACACTGAAGCTTTCTTT. This codes for CASQVWNTEAFF.